These 10 T cell receptor beta chains were all obtained from the same sample, sequenced in a study of CD8+CD57+ T cells in acquired aplastic anemia. Patients included in sequencing had previously demonstrated CD8+CD57+ cell expansion by flow cytometry. Researchers used genomic DNA as the template to profile TCR beta VDJ and CDR3. Each CDR3 protein is one row after TCRdb ran MiXCR on the reads. The sample holds roughly 180,000 distinct CDR3 sequences, 45% to 60% seen once. The specimen was sorted CD4+, CD8+, or CD8+CD57+ T cells (not recorded which) from PBMCs. Receptors were obtained from a human donor with aplastic anemia.

The chain employs TRBV2 and TRBJ2-7, with D maybe TRBD2 (6 bases). In germline, CDR1 is SNHLY, CDR2 FYNNEI. Trimming stripped 4 bases from V and 3 bases from J, with 10 bases between. The CDR3 is 13 residues long. The CDR3 reads CASSVRTNYEQYF. CDR3 sequence (DNA): TGTGCCAGCAGTGTACGGACTAACTACGAGCAGTACTTC.

The chain carries TRBV3-1 and TRBJ1-5; TRBD1 aligns across 8 bases. V was pared by 8 bases and J by 3 bases, with 9 bases of the junction left unmatched. This CDR3 has 15 amino acids. Germline V gives CDR1 LGHDT, CDR2 YNNKEL (reference sequence). The CDR3 coding sequence is TGTGCCAGCGGCCCCCAGGGGGCTGCCAATCAGCCCCAGCATTTT. Translated, it gives CASGPQGAANQPQHF.

The V gene is TRBV24-1, the J gene TRBJ2-1, with TRBD2 matching over 12 bases. Losses at the gene ends were 3 bases for V and 3 bases for J; bases not matched to a gene: 2. Germline lookup yields CDR1 KGHDR and CDR2 SFDVKD. The CDR3 runs to 16 residues. DNA of the CDR3: TGTGCCACCAGTGATGAGACTAGCGGGAGCTACAATGAGCAGTTCTTC. It specifies CATSDETSGSYNEQFF.

The V and J genes are TRBV7-3 and TRBJ2-6, with D possibly being TRBD1 or TRBD2 (5 bases each). V dropped 5 bases and J dropped 2 bases, with 16 bases sitting between them. Germline V gives CDR1 SGHTA, CDR2 FQGTGA. The CDR3 is 17 residues long. The CDR3 loop is CASSLWDGDPGANVLTF. CDR3 bases: TGTGCCAGCAGCCTTTGGGATGGGGACCCTGGGGCCAACGTCCTGACTTTC.

This clonotype showed up just a few times. The chain is built from TRBV4-2 and TRBJ2-2, with D tentatively TRBD1 (5 bases). Per germline, CDR1 LGHNA and CDR2 YNFKEQ. The CDR3 covers 16 residues. V gave up 4 bases and J gave up 4 bases, with 16 bases separating them. The CDR3 DNA reads as TGTGCCAGCAGCCGTACCTTTCGACAGATCACCGGGGAGCTGTTTTTT. Amino acids: CASSRTFRQITGELFF.

This clonotype was counted ten times or more. V gene TRBV6-1 combines with J gene TRBJ1-1, with 7 nucleotides matching TRBD1. The CDR3 spans 13 residues. Per the germline V gene, CDR1 is MNHNS and CDR2 is SASEGT. Trimming cost V 5 bases and J 5 bases; bases outside gene matches: 5. CDR3 in amino acids: CASSPRQGTEAFF. CDR3 coding DNA: TGTGCCAGCAGTCCCCGACAGGGTACTGAAGCTTTCTTT.

The chain employs TRBV2 and TRBJ2-7; 11 bases are shared with TRBD1. V shed 3 bases and J 6 bases; nucleotides not matched to a gene: 4. The germline gives CDR1 SNHLY, CDR2 FYNNEI. The CDR3 has 14 residues. This CDR3 reads CASSDGTGGGEQYF. In DNA, the CDR3 is TGTGCCAGCAGTGACGGGACAGGGGGAGGCGAGCAGTACTTC.

This rearrangement joins TRBV24-1 to TRBJ2-1; D is possibly TRBD1 or TRBD2 (5 bases each). V lost 3 bases to trimming and J lost 8 bases, with 19 bases between them. The CDR3 runs 16 residues. CDR1 is KGHDR and CDR2 is SFDVKD in the germline V gene. The CDR3 sequence: CATSDPVALGADEQFF. In DNA, the CDR3 is TGTGCCACCAGTGATCCTGTAGCGCTCGGGGCCGATGAGCAGTTCTTC.

Many counts were recorded for this clonotype. CDR3 nucleotide sequence: TGCGCCAGCAGGGAACCGGGACCGACGAACACTGAAGCTTTCTTT. Residues: CASREPGPTNTEAFF. The chain couples TRBV5-1 to TRBJ1-1; D perhaps matches TRBD1 (5 bases). Trimming stripped 5 bases from V and 1 base from J, with 15 bases between. The length of the CDR3 is 15 residues. CDR1 and CDR2 from the germline V gene are SGHRS and YFSETQ.

This clonotype was counted ten times or more. This sequence joins TRBV6-1 and TRBJ2-7, with TRBD1 identical over 8 bases. In germline, CDR1 is MNHNS, CDR2 SASEGT. Trimming took 6 bases from V and 4 from J; bases not matched to a gene: 8. This CDR3 has 14 amino acids. CDR3 DNA sequence: TGTGCCAGCAGAAAAGGACAGGGAAAATACGAGCAGTACTTC. Translating gives CASRKGQGKYEQYF.